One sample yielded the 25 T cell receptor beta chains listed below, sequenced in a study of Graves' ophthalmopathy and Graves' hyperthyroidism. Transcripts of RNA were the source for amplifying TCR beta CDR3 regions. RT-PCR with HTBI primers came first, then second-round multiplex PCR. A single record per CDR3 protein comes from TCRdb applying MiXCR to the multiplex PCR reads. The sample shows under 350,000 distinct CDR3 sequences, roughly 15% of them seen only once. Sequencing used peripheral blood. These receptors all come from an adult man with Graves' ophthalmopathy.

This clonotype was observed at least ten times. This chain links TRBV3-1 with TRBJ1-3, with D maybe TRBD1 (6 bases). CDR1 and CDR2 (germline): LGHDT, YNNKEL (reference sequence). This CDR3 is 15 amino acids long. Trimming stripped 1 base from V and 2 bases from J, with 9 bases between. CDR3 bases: TGTGCCAGCAGCCAAGTGGCAGGGGCTGGAAACACCATATATTTT. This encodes CASSQVAGAGNTIYF.

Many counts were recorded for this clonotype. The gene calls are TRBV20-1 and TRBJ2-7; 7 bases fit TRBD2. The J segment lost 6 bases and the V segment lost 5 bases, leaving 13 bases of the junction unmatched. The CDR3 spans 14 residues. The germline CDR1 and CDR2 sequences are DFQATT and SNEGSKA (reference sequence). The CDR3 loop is CSAQSSSGTLEQYF. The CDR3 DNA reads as TGCAGTGCTCAAAGCTCGAGCGGGACCCTCGAGCAGTACTTC.

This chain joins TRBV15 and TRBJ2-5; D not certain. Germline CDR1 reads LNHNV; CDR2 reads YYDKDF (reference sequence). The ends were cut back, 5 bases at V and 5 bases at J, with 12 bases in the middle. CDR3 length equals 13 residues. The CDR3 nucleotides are TGTGCCACCAGCTGTCGAGCTGGTGAGACCCAGTACTTC. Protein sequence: CATSCRAGETQYF. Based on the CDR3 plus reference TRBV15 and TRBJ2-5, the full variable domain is DAMVIQNPRYQVTQFGKPVTLSCSQTLNHNVMYWYQQKSSQAPKLLFHYYDKDFNNEADTPDNFQSRRPNTSFCFLDIRSPGLGDTAMYLCATSCRAGETQYFGPGTRLLVL.

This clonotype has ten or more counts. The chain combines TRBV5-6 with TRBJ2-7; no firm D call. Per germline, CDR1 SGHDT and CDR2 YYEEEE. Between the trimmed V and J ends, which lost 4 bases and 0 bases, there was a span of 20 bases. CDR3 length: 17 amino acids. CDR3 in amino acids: CASSQFLGQALSYEQYF. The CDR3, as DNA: TGTGCCAGCAGCCAGTTTTTAGGGCAGGCTCTCTCCTACGAGCAGTACTTC.

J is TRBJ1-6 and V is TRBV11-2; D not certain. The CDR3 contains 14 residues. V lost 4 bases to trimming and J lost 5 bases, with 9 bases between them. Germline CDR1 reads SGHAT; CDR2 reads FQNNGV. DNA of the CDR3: TGTGCCAGCAGCTCGGACGGGGATAATTCACCCCTCCACTTT. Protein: CASSSDGDNSPLHF.

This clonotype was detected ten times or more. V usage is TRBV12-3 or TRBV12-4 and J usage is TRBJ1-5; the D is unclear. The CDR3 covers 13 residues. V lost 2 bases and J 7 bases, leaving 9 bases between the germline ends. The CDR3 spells CASSLYGYQPQHF. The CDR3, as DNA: TGTGCCAGCAGTTTATATGGTTACCAGCCCCAGCATTTT.

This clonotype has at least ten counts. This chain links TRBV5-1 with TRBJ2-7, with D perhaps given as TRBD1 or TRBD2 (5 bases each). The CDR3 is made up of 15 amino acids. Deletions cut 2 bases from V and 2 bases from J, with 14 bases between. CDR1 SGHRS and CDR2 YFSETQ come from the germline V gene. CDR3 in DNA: TGCGCCAGCAGCTTCGGTGGGACGCCAACCTACGAGCAGTACTTC. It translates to CASSFGGTPTYEQYF.

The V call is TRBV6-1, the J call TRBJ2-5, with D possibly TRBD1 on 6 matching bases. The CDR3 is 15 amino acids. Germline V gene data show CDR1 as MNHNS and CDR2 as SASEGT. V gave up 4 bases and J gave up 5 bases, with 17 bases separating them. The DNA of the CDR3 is TGTGCCAGCAGTGCGGGATACAGGGACGCGGAGACCCAGTACTTC. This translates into CASSAGYRDAETQYF.

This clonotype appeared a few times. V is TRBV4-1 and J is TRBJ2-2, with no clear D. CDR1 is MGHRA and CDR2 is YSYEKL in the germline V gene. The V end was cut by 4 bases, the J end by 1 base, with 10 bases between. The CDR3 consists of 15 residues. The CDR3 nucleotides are TGCGCCAGCAGCCCCTACAAGGGGAACACCGGGGAGCTGTTTTTT. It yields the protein CASSPYKGNTGELFF.

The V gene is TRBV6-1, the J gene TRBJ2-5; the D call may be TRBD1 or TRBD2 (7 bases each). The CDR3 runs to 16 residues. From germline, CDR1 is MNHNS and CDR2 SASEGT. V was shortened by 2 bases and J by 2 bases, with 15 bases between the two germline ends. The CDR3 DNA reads TGTGCCAGCAGTGAACTCAGGGGGGGGACTCAAGAGACCCAGTACTTC. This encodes CASSELRGGTQETQYF.

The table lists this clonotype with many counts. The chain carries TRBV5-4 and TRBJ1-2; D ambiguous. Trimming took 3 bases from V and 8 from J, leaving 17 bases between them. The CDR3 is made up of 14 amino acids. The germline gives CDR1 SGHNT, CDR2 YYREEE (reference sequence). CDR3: CASSSGRIAEGYTF. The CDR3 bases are TGTGCCAGCAGCTCCGGACGGATCGCCGAGGGCTACACCTTC.

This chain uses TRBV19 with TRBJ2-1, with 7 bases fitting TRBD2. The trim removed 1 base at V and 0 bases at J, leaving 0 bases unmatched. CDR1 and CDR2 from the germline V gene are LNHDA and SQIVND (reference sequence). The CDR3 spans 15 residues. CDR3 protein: CASSIAGGSYNEQFF. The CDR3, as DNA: TGTGCCAGTAGTATAGCGGGGGGCTCCTACAATGAGCAGTTCTTC. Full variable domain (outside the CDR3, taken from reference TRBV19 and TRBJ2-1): DGGITQSPKYLFRKEGQNVTLSCEQNLNHDAMYWYRQDPGQGLRLIYYSQIVNDFQKGDIAEGYSVSREKKESFPLTVTSAQKNPTAFYLCASSIAGGSYNEQFFGPGTRLTVL.

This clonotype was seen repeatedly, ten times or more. CDR3 sequence: CASRQGLNQETQYF. The CDR3 DNA sequence: TGTGCCAGCAGGCAGGGCCTTAACCAAGAGACCCAGTACTTC. The chain joins TRBV12-3 or TRBV12-4 to TRBJ2-5; the D gene is possibly TRBD1 (5 bases). CDR3 size: 14 residues. Trimming left V 6 bases short and J 0 bases short, with 11 bases between.

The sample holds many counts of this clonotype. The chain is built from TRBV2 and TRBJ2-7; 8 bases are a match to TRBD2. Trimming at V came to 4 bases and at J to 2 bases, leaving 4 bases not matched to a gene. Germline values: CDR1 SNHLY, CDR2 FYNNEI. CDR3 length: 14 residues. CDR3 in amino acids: CASSVTTSAYEQYF. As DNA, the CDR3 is TGTGCCAGCAGTGTTACGACTAGCGCCTACGAGCAGTACTTC.

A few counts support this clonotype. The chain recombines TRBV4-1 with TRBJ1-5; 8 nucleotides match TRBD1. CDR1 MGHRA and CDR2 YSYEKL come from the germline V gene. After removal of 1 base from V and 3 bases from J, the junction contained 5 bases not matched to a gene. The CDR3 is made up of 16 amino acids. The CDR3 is CASSQVGTGLNQPQHF. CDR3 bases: TGCGCCAGCAGCCAAGTGGGGACAGGCCTCAATCAGCCCCAGCATTTT.

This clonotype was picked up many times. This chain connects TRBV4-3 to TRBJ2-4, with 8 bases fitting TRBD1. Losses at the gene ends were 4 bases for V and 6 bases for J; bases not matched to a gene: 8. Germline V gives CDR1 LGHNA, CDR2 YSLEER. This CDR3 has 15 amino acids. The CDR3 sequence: CASSPSDRVGNIQYF. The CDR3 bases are TGCGCCAGCAGCCCCTCGGACAGGGTAGGAAACATTCAGTACTTC.

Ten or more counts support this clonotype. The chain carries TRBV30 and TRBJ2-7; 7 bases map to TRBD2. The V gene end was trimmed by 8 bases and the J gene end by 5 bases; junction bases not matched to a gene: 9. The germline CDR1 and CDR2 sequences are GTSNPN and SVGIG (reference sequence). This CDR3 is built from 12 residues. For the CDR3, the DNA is TGTGCCCGTGCTAGCGGTTCGCACGAGCAGTACTTC. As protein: CARASGSHEQYF. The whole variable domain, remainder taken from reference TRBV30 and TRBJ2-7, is SQTIHQWPATLVQPVGSPLSLECTVEGTSNPNLYWYRQAAGRGLQLLFYSVGIGQISSEVPQNLSASRPQDRQFILSSKKLLLSDSGFYLCARASGSHEQYFGPGTRLTVT.

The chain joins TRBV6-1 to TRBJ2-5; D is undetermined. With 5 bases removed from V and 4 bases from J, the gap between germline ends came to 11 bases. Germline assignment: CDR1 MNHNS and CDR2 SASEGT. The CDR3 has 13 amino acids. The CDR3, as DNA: TGTGCCAGCAGTCGTAGGTTGTCAGAGACCCAGTACTTC. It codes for CASSRRLSETQYF.

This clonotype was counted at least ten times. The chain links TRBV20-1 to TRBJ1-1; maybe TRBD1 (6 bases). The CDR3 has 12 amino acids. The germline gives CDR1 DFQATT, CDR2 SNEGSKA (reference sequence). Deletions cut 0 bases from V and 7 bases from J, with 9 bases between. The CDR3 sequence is CSARDQGYEAFF. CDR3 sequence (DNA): TGCAGTGCTAGAGATCAGGGGTATGAAGCTTTCTTT.

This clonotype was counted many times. The CDR3 region has the DNA TGTGCCAGCAGTGGGGCACTAGCGGGGACGGATACGCAGTATTTT. Translated: CASSGALAGTDTQYF. The chain employs TRBV2 and TRBJ2-3; TRBD2 matches at 10 bases. CDR1 SNHLY and CDR2 FYNNEI come from the germline V gene. The CDR3 runs to 15 residues. J lost 6 bases, V lost 4 bases, and 7 bases had no gene match.

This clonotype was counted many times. The CDR3: CASSQATGAAPYEQYF. The CDR3 DNA is TGCGCCAGCAGCCAAGCGACAGGGGCCGCGCCCTACGAGCAGTACTTC. V usage is TRBV4-3 and J usage is TRBJ2-7; 8 bases agree with TRBD1. V shed 1 base, J shed 2 bases, and the junction held 7 bases outside the gene matches. This CDR3 has 16 amino acids. Per the germline V gene, CDR1 is LGHNA and CDR2 is YSLEER.

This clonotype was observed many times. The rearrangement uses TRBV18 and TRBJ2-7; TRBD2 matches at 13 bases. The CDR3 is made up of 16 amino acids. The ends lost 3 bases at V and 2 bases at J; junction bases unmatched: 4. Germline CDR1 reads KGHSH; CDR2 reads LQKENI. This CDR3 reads CASSPRTSGGPYEQYF. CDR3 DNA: TGTGCCAGCTCACCTCGGACTAGCGGGGGACCCTACGAGCAGTACTTC.

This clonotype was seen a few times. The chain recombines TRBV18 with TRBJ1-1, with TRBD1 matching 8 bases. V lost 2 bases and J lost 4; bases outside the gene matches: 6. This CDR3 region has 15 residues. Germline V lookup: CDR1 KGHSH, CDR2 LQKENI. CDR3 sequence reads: CASSPGTGGGTEAFF. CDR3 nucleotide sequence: TGTGCCAGCTCACCAGGCACAGGGGGGGGCACTGAAGCTTTCTTT.

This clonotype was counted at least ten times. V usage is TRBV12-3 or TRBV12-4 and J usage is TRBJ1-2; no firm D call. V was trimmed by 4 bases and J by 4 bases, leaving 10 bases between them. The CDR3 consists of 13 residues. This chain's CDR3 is CASSSDGRYGYTF. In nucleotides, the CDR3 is TGTGCCAGCAGTTCGGACGGACGCTATGGCTACACCTTC.

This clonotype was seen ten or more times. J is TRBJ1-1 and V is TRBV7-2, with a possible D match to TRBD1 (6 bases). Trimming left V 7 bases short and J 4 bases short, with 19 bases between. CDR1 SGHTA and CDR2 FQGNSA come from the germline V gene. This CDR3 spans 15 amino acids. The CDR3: CASTRDRTGGTEAFF. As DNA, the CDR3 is TGTGCCAGCACAAGAGACAGGACCGGGGGCACTGAAGCTTTCTTT.